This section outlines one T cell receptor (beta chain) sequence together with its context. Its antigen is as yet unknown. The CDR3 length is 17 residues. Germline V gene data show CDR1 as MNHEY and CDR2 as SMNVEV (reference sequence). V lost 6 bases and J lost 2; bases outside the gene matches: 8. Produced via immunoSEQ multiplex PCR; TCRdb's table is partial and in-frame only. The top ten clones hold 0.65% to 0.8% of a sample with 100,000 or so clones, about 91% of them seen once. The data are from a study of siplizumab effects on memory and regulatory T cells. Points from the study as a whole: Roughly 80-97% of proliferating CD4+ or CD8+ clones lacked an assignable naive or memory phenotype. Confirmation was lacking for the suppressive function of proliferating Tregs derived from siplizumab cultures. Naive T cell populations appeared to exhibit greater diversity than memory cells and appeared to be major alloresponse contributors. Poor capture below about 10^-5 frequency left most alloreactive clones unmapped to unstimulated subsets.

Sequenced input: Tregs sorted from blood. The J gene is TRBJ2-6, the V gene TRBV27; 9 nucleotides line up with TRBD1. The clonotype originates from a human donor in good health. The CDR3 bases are TGTGCCAGCAGCCCCGGGACAGGGAGGACTGGGGCCAACGTCCTGACTTTC. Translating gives CASSPGTGRTGANVLTF.